These 7 T cell receptor beta chains were sequenced from one sample in a study of blood T cell repertoires in COVID-19. Some clones are missing from TCRdb's copy, which holds only in-frame ones; the method was immunoSEQ multiplex PCR. This table has about 370,000 clones, roughly 90% appearing once. Sequenced: peripheral blood. The origin of the receptors is a woman in her 30s with COVID-19, enrolled during active disease.

This chain connects TRBV6-2 or TRBV6-3 to TRBJ2-2; TRBD2 matches at 8 bases. The trim removed 6 bases at V and 6 bases at J, leaving 9 bases unmatched. This CDR3 has 15 amino acids. Germline V gene lookup returns CDR1 MNHEY and CDR2 SVGEGT. This CDR3 reads CASSPGLAGAGELFF. The CDR3 nucleotides are TGTGCCAGCAGCCCTGGGCTAGCGGGCGCCGGGGAGCTGTTTTTT.

The genes are TRBV11-3 and TRBJ1-1; maybe TRBD1 (5 bases). The germline V and J ends were trimmed by 5 bases and 7 bases, with 14 bases remaining between them. The CDR3 is 13 residues long. Germline values: CDR1 SGHNT, CDR2 YENEEA. CDR3 nucleotide sequence: TGTGCCAGCAGCCCCGGACGGGACTTTGAAGCTTTCTTT. Translated: CASSPGRDFEAFF.

The chain recombines TRBV7-9 with TRBJ1-2, with D maybe TRBD1 (6 bases). The CDR3 has 14 amino acids. Germline V lookup: CDR1 SEHNR, CDR2 FQNEAQ (reference sequence). Between the trimmed V and J ends, which lost 5 bases and 2 bases, there was a span of 12 bases. Here the CDR3 reads CASSPRDTNYGYTF. The CDR3 bases are TGTGCCAGCAGCCCAAGGGACACGAACTATGGCTACACCTTC.

V gene TRBV11-3 combines with J gene TRBJ2-2; perhaps TRBD2 as D (6 bases). V lost 6 bases to trimming and J lost 8 bases, with 19 bases between them. In germline, CDR1 is SGHNT, CDR2 YENEEA. This CDR3 is built from 15 residues. The chain's CDR3 is CASREGVGGLGELFF. CDR3 in DNA: TGTGCCAGCAGGGAGGGTGTTGGAGGTTTAGGGGAGCTGTTTTTT.

The chain carries TRBV11-2 and TRBJ1-6; 7 bases agree with TRBD1. Germline CDR1 reads SGHAT; CDR2 reads FQNNGV. The CDR3 is 17 residues long. The trim removed 3 bases at V and 0 bases at J, leaving 5 bases unmatched. The CDR3 loop is CASSFTRTGSYNSPLHF. In DNA, the CDR3 is TGTGCCAGCAGCTTTACCCGGACAGGCTCCTATAATTCACCCCTCCACTTT.

This clone was observed once. CDR3 sequence (DNA): TGTGCCAGTAGGGCTACAGGGTTTTCTGGAACTGAAGCTTTCTTT. Protein sequence: CASRATGFSGTEAFF. The chain carries TRBV19 and TRBJ1-1; maybe TRBD1 (6 bases). Germline V gene sequence: CDR1 LNHDA, CDR2 SQIVND (reference sequence). The CDR3 has 15 residues. V lost 6 bases, J lost 5 bases, and 19 bases lay in between.

V usage is TRBV19 and J usage is TRBJ1-1, with D maybe TRBD1 (5 bases). The CDR3 runs 13 residues. With 7 bases removed from V and 1 base from J, the gap between germline ends came to 10 bases. Germline CDR1 LNHDA, CDR2 SQIVND (reference sequence). CDR3 amino acids: CASTTQANTEAFF. For the CDR3, the DNA is TGTGCCAGTACAACACAGGCGAACACTGAAGCTTTCTTT.